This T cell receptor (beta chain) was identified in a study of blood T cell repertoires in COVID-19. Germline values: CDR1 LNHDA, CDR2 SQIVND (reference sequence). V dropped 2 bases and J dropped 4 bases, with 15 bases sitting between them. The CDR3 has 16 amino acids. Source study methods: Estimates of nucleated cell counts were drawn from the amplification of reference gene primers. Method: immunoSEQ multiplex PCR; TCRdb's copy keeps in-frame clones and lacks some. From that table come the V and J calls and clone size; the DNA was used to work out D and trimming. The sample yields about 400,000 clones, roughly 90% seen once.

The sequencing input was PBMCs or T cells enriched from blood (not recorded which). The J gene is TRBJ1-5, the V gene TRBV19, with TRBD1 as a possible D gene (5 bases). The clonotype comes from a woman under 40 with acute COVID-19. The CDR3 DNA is TGTGCCAGTAGTATAAGTCACAGGCGGGGGAATCAGCCCCAGCATTTT. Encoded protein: CASSISHRRGNQPQHF.